A single sample is the source of the 32 T cell receptor beta chains below, sequenced in a study of cytomegalovirus exposure and HLA in healthy donors. Both 60 Vbeta primers and 13 Jbeta primers went into the PCR. The table came from immunoSEQ multiplex PCR; TCRdb's copy has only in-frame clones and leaves some out. The data show 110,000 to 150,000 clones, around 80% seen once. The sample was PBMCs. These receptors came from a female donor in good health and CMV-seronegative.

This clone was seen just once. This chain joins TRBV19 and TRBJ1-2; D unresolved. The V and J ends lost 3 bases and 0 bases respectively, with 11 bases between them. CDR3 size: 15 residues. CDR1 and CDR2 from the germline V gene are LNHDA and SQIVND (reference sequence). The CDR3 region is CASSMTRRANYGYTF. DNA for the CDR3: TGTGCCAGTAGTATGACGAGGCGAGCTAACTATGGCTACACCTTC.

The rearrangement uses TRBV27 and TRBJ2-3, with 13 positions matching TRBD2. Per the germline V gene, CDR1 is MNHEY and CDR2 is SMNVEV (reference sequence). The CDR3 spans 17 residues. The ends lost 2 bases at V and 5 bases at J; junction bases unmatched: 7. Here the CDR3 DNA reads TGTGCCAGCAGTTTAAGACTAGCGGGAGGCCGTGGAGATACGCAGTATTTT. Translating gives CASSLRLAGGRGDTQYF.

The chain employs TRBV7-2 and TRBJ2-2; tentative D call: TRBD2 (6 bases). Trimming left V 5 bases short and J 0 bases short, with 13 bases between. Germline CDR1 reads SGHTA; CDR2 reads FQGNSA. The CDR3 is made up of 16 amino acids. CDR3 in DNA: TGTGCCAGCAGCCACTACCCGGGGGCGAACACCGGGGAGCTGTTTTTT. Its translation is CASSHYPGANTGELFF. Based on the CDR3 plus reference TRBV7-2 and TRBJ2-2, the full variable domain is GAGVSQSPSNKVTEKGKDVELRCDPISGHTALYWYRQSLGQGLEFLIYFQGNSAPDKSGLPSDRFSAERTGGSVSTLTIQRTQQEDSAVYLCASSHYPGANTGELFFGEGSRLTVL.

The rearrangement uses TRBV7-3 and TRBJ2-6; D is perhaps TRBD2 (6 bases). From germline, CDR1 is SGHTA and CDR2 FQGTGA. The CDR3 covers 16 residues. The V and J ends lost 5 bases and 0 bases respectively, with 11 bases between them. CDR3 bases: TGTGCCAGCAGCCGGGGACTGCTCTCTGGGGCCAACGTCCTGACTTTC. Translating gives CASSRGLLSGANVLTF. The entire variable domain, with the rest obtained from reference TRBV7-3 and TRBJ2-6, is as follows: GAGVSQTPSNKVTEKGKYVELRCDPISGHTALYWYRQSLGQGPEFLIYFQGTGAADDSGLPNDRFFAVRPEGSVSTLKIQRTERGDSAVYLCASSRGLLSGANVLTFGAGSRLTVL.

The rearrangement joins TRBV2 to TRBJ2-3; the match to TRBD1 covers 7 bases. This CDR3 has 14 residues. The germline CDR1 and CDR2 sequences are SNHLY and FYNNEI. Trimming removed 10 bases from V and 0 bases from J; junction bases left unmatched: 7. CDR3 residues: CATHHRGSTDTQYF. The CDR3 DNA follows: TGTGCCACCCATCACAGGGGTAGCACAGATACGCAGTATTTT. Full variable domain (outside the CDR3, taken from reference TRBV2 and TRBJ2-3): EPEVTQTPSHQVTQMGQEVILRCVPISNHLYFYWYRQILGQKVEFLVSFYNNEISEKSEIFDDQFSVERPDGSNFTLKIRSTKLEDSAMYFCATHHRGSTDTQYFGPGTRLTVL.

The chain recombines TRBV10-1 with TRBJ1-5, with D possibly TRBD1 on 5 matching bases. The V and J ends lost 4 bases and 8 bases respectively, with 12 bases between them. CDR1 is WNHNN and CDR2 is SYGVQD in the germline V gene (reference sequence). CDR3 length: 13 amino acids. CDR3 loop: CASSVGGNEPQHF. The CDR3, as DNA: TGCGCCAGCAGTGTCGGGGGGAATGAGCCCCAGCATTTT.

The V gene is TRBV27, the J gene TRBJ2-4; tentatively, D is TRBD2 (5 bases). V lost 0 bases, J lost 5 bases, and 11 bases lay in between. From germline, CDR1 is MNHEY and CDR2 SMNVEV (reference sequence). This CDR3 spans 15 amino acids. Here the CDR3 DNA reads TGTGCCAGCAGTTTATCCCGGGGTGGGGAAAACATTCAGTACTTC. Its translation: CASSLSRGGENIQYF.

This clone was counted once. The chain has TRBV11-2 and TRBJ1-2, with D possibly TRBD1 on 6 matching bases. The CDR3 loop spans 14 amino acids. In germline, CDR1 is SGHAT, CDR2 FQNNGV. Trimming took off 4 bases at V and 1 base at J, with 10 bases between the two ends. CDR3 bases: TGTGCCAGCAGCTCCCACAGGGATAACTATGGCTACACCTTC. This sequence encodes CASSSHRDNYGYTF. The variable domain in full, completed from reference TRBV11-2 and TRBJ1-2, reads EAGVAQSPRYKIIEKRQSVAFWCNPISGHATLYWYQQILGQGPKLLIQFQNNGVVDDSQLPKDRFSAERLKGVDSTLKIQPAKLEDSAVYLCASSSHRDNYGYTFGSGTRLTVV.

There are a few counts of this clone. This chain connects TRBV6-1 to TRBJ1-2, with D hard to call. This CDR3 has 15 residues. Germline lookup yields CDR1 MNHNS and CDR2 SASEGT. Trimming shortened V by 0 bases and J by 8 bases, and 16 bases separated the two germline ends. DNA of the CDR3: TGTGCCAGCAGTGAAGCGATTGGCAGGCCCCTCGGCTACACCTTC. Its translation is CASSEAIGRPLGYTF.

This sequence joins TRBV5-1 and TRBJ1-2, with D possibly TRBD1 on 6 matching bases. With 5 bases removed from V and 2 bases from J, the gap between germline ends came to 13 bases. Looked up from germline, CDR1 is SGHRS and CDR2 is YFSETQ. CDR3 size: 14 residues. The DNA for the CDR3 is TGCGCCAGCAGAGGGGGGGGGCCCAACTATGGCTACACCTTC. Amino acids: CASRGGGPNYGYTF. The full variable domain, in which reference TRBV5-1 and TRBJ1-2 provide the parts outside the CDR3, is KAGVTQTPRYLIKTRGQQVTLSCSPISGHRSVSWYQQTPGQGLQFLFEYFSETQRNKGNFPGRFSGRQFSNSRSEMNVSTLELGDSALYLCASRGGGPNYGYTFGSGTRLTVV.

The J gene is TRBJ1-2, the V gene TRBV19, with D uncertain. The CDR3 contains 14 residues. Germline lookup yields CDR1 LNHDA and CDR2 SQIVND (reference sequence). V was shortened by 11 bases and J by 0 bases, with 16 bases between the two germline ends. CDR3 nucleotide sequence: TGTGCCGCAGCAGCCGGGTACCCTAACTATGGCTACACCTTC. It is translated as CAAAAGYPNYGYTF.

In this sample, this clone turned up a few times. V usage is TRBV5-6 and J usage is TRBJ2-7; TRBD1 matches at 10 bases. The germline V gene encodes CDR1 SGHDT and CDR2 YYEEEE. With V trimmed by 2 bases and J by 1 base, 6 bases remained unmatched. This CDR3 comprises 16 residues. The CDR3 region has the DNA TGTGCCAGCAGCTTTGGCCGGGACAGGGGATCCTACGAGCAGTACTTC. Its protein product is CASSFGRDRGSYEQYF. Variable domain in full (rest from reference TRBV5-6 and TRBJ2-7): DAGVTQSPTHLIKTRGQQVTLRCSPKSGHDTVSWYQQALGQGPQFIFQYYEEEERQRGNFPDRFSGHQFPNYSSELNVNALLLGDSALYLCASSFGRDRGSYEQYFGPGTRLTVT.

The chain employs TRBV7-3 and TRBJ1-5, with D possibly being TRBD1 (5 bases). The CDR3 is 14 amino acids. The germline V gene has CDR1 SGHTA and CDR2 FQGTGA. Trimming removed 8 bases at V and 8 bases at J, with 19 bases between. Here the CDR3 DNA reads TGTGCCAGCCCTAGGGCAGGGAATATCAAGCCCCAGCATTTT. Translated, it gives CASPRAGNIKPQHF.

The gene calls are TRBV4-1 and TRBJ1-3; 9 bases are a match to TRBD1. The CDR3 spans 19 residues. The V gene end was trimmed by 4 bases and the J gene end by 1 base; junction bases not matched to a gene: 14. The germline V gene has CDR1 MGHRA and CDR2 YSYEKL. DNA for the CDR3: TGCGCCAGCAGCCTCGTGCCGAGGACAGGGGTAAGGTCTGGAAACACCATATATTTT. Protein sequence: CASSLVPRTGVRSGNTIYF.

This clone appeared a single time. The V call is TRBV5-1, the J call TRBJ2-5, with no clear D. CDR3 length equals 13 residues. Trimming removed 4 bases at V and 0 bases at J, with 7 bases between. The V gene's germline CDR1 is SGHRS and CDR2 YFSETQ. This chain's CDR3 is CASSLSDQETQYF. The CDR3 DNA reads as TGCGCCAGCAGCCTGAGTGACCAAGAGACCCAGTACTTC.

J is TRBJ1-2 and V is TRBV5-4; 8 bases map to TRBD1. V shed 4 bases and J 1 base; nucleotides not matched to a gene: 18. This CDR3 region has 19 residues. Germline V gene data show CDR1 as SGHNT and CDR2 as YYREEE (reference sequence). The CDR3 reads CASSPDRARIKRDNYGYTF. DNA for the CDR3: TGTGCCAGCAGCCCGGACAGGGCAAGAATAAAAAGAGATAACTATGGCTACACCTTC.

The chain has TRBV19 and TRBJ2-7; 10 nucleotides agree with TRBD2. The CDR3 consists of 14 residues. Germline V CDR1 and CDR2: LNHDA, SQIVND (reference sequence). V trimming: 1 base; J trimming: 4 bases; junction bases outside the gene matches: 1. For the CDR3, the DNA is TGTGCCAGTAGTATAGGGACTAGCGGATACGAGCAGTACTTC. Residues: CASSIGTSGYEQYF.

The J gene is TRBJ2-3, the V gene TRBV27; possibly TRBD2 for D (6 bases). In germline, CDR1 is MNHEY, CDR2 SMNVEV (reference sequence). The CDR3 loop spans 13 amino acids. V was cut by 6 bases and J by 8 bases, with 15 bases left in between. CDR3 protein: CASRSGGSSTQYF. The CDR3 DNA sequence: TGTGCCAGCAGGAGTGGGGGGAGCAGTACGCAGTATTTT.

The sample holds one count of this clone. The rearrangement links TRBV6-1 to TRBJ1-5; D gene unclear. Trimming removed 5 bases at V and 7 bases at J, with 18 bases between. This CDR3 comprises 15 residues. Germline V gene lookup returns CDR1 MNHNS and CDR2 SASEGT. The CDR3 nucleotides are TGTGCCAGCAGTCGAAAGGGAGACGGGAACCAGCCCCAGCATTTT. The encoded protein is CASSRKGDGNQPQHF.

The chain is built from TRBV4-3 and TRBJ2-4; TRBD2 aligns across 8 bases. With V trimmed by 1 base and J by 3 bases, 5 bases remained unmatched. CDR3 length: 16 amino acids. In germline, CDR1 is LGHNA, CDR2 YSLEER. CDR3 coding DNA: TGCGCCAGCAGCCAAGCGGGGGGGCCGGGCAAAAACATTCAGTACTTC. Protein sequence: CASSQAGGPGKNIQYF.

The chain uses TRBV15 and TRBJ1-1; D perhaps matches TRBD1 (6 bases). The germline gives CDR1 LNHNV, CDR2 YYDKDF (reference sequence). The CDR3 is 14 residues long. Deletions cut 0 bases from V and 7 bases from J, with 12 bases between. Here the CDR3 reads CATSRDRGRGEAFF. The CDR3 DNA reads TGTGCCACCAGCAGAGATCGGGGCAGGGGTGAAGCTTTCTTT.

The chain carries TRBV27 and TRBJ2-5; perhaps TRBD1 as D (6 bases). The germline V gene has CDR1 MNHEY and CDR2 SMNVEV (reference sequence). The CDR3 is 21 residues long. V lost 2 bases, J lost 2 bases, and 30 bases lay in between. CDR3 residues: CASSLKGSGAWVVGTQETQYF. The CDR3 nucleotides are TGTGCCAGCAGTTTAAAGGGGTCCGGCGCTTGGGTAGTTGGGACACAAGAGACCCAGTACTTC.

This clone was counted a single time. This chain links TRBV2 with TRBJ1-4; D is undetermined. This CDR3 has 14 amino acids. CDR1 is SNHLY and CDR2 is FYNNEI in the germline V gene. With 6 bases removed from V and 7 bases from J, the gap between germline ends came to 15 bases. CDR3 coding DNA: TGTGCCAGCAGGAGCGGGGTAGCAGGTGAAAAACTGTTTTTT. It codes for CASRSGVAGEKLFF.

The V gene is TRBV9, the J gene TRBJ2-3, with D possibly matching TRBD2 (5 bases). CDR3 size: 15 residues. With 3 bases removed from V and 4 bases from J, the gap between germline ends came to 15 bases. Germline lookup yields CDR1 SGDLS and CDR2 YYNGEE. CDR3 in DNA: TGTGCCAGCAGCGACGGGCCAACTAGTTCAGATACGCAGTATTTT. The encoded protein is CASSDGPTSSDTQYF.

The chain uses TRBV13 and TRBJ2-2, with D perhaps matching TRBD1 (5 bases). This CDR3 spans 14 amino acids. Germline-derived CDR1 and CDR2 are PRHDT and FYEKMQ (reference sequence). The ends were cut back, 5 bases at V and 6 bases at J, with 13 bases in the middle. CDR3 in amino acids: CASSQAGFPGELFF. Here the CDR3 DNA reads TGTGCCAGCAGCCAAGCAGGGTTCCCCGGGGAGCTGTTTTTT.

The V and J genes are TRBV27 and TRBJ1-5; no clear D gene. The germline V gene has CDR1 MNHEY and CDR2 SMNVEV (reference sequence). There are 18 residues in the CDR3. V was clipped by 5 bases and J by 0 bases, with 20 bases between them. The CDR3 is CASSAGVYGRVSNQPQHF. The CDR3 coding sequence is TGTGCCAGCAGTGCCGGCGTATACGGGCGGGTTAGCAATCAGCCCCAGCATTTT.

The chain has TRBV6-1 and TRBJ1-5; 7 nucleotides line up with TRBD1. This CDR3 is 15 amino acids long. The V segment lost 6 bases and the J segment 2 bases; nucleotides outside the gene matches: 7. Germline V CDR1 and CDR2: MNHNS, SASEGT. CDR3 coding DNA: TGTGCCAGCAGCCACAGGGGTTCAGGCAATCAGCCCCAGCATTTT. Its protein is CASSHRGSGNQPQHF.

The chain employs TRBV6-6 and TRBJ2-3; D possibly corresponds to TRBD1 (5 bases). V gave up 8 bases and J gave up 4 bases, with 16 bases separating them. CDR1 and CDR2 from the germline V gene are MNHNY and SVGAGI (reference sequence). The CDR3 totals 14 residues. CDR3 bases: TGTGCCAGCCTAAAGGGGCACTTGCCAGATACGCAGTATTTT. Its protein product is CASLKGHLPDTQYF.

The CDR3 here is CASSLDRLSNTIYF. The CDR3 DNA reads as TGTGCCAGCAGCCTTGACAGACTCTCAAACACCATATATTTT. This sequence joins TRBV28 and TRBJ1-3; tentative D call: TRBD1 (5 bases). The CDR3 extends over 14 amino acids. V was cut by 6 bases and J by 6 bases, with 15 bases left in between. Germline V gene lookup returns CDR1 MDHEN and CDR2 SYDVKM. Variable domain in full (rest from reference TRBV28 and TRBJ1-3): DVKVTQSSRYLVKRTGEKVFLECVQDMDHENMFWYRQDPGLGLRLIYFSYDVKMKEKGDIPEGYSVSREKKERFSLILESASTNQTSMYLCASSLDRLSNTIYFGEGSWLTVV.

V gene TRBV7-3 combines with J gene TRBJ1-1; D not resolved. CDR1 and CDR2 from the germline V gene are SGHTA and FQGTGA. Trimming pared 2 bases from V and 3 bases from J, leaving 13 bases between. The CDR3 length is 15 residues. The CDR3 coding sequence is TGTGCCAGCAGCTTATTCGGGGATCTGGACACTGAAGCTTTCTTT. Protein: CASSLFGDLDTEAFF. Full variable domain (rest looked up from reference TRBV7-3 and TRBJ1-1): GAGVSQTPSNKVTEKGKYVELRCDPISGHTALYWYRQSLGQGPEFLIYFQGTGAADDSGLPNDRFFAVRPEGSVSTLKIQRTERGDSAVYLCASSLFGDLDTEAFFGQGTRLTVV.

This clone was found a few times. The chain employs TRBV4-1 and TRBJ1-3; 7 bases align to TRBD1. The CDR3 extends over 17 amino acids. From germline, CDR1 is MGHRA and CDR2 YSYEKL. V shed 4 bases and J 1 base; nucleotides not matched to a gene: 10. The CDR3 coding sequence is TGCGCCAGCAGCCTTCGAGGGGGCCATGGATCTGGAAACACCATATATTTT. Its translation is CASSLRGGHGSGNTIYF.

About this clone itself: One end of the junction fails to match germline, which may point to a read error. This chain uses TRBV7-7 with TRBJ1-2; D is perhaps TRBD1 (5 bases). The germline gives CDR1 SSHAT, CDR2 FNYEAQ (reference sequence). The CDR3 runs 16 residues. Written as DNA, the CDR3 is TGTGCTAGCAGCTTAGCGAGGCGGGGGAGATACTATGGCTACACCTTC. Translating gives CASSLARRGRYYGYTF.